This T cell receptor (beta chain) was found in a study of CD4 T cells in relation to SARS-CoV-2 and coronaviruses. Libraries were prepared by immunoSEQ multiplex PCR; TCRdb keeps only in-frame clonotypes and omits some of them. The table includes 20,000 or so clones, less than 80% detected once. The CDR3 totals 15 residues. Trimming took 5 bases from V and 5 from J, leaving 19 bases between them. Germline V gene sequence: CDR1 PRHDT, CDR2 FYEKMQ (reference sequence). A remark on this clone: The antigen remains undetermined.

The unexposed donors gave CD4+ T cells in about 2011-2018, prior to COVID-19. CD4+ T cells were isolated from the cells after less than 13 days of culture. Sequencing was performed on CD4+ T cells from PBMCs, cultured in vitro. The V and J genes are TRBV13 and TRBJ2-7; D perhaps matches TRBD2 (5 bases). The TCR was taken from a human donor in good health. The CDR3 DNA reads as TGTGCCAGCAGCCCCCCCCACGGGATTAACAACGAGCAGTACTTC. Translating it yields CASSPPHGINNEQYF.